These T cell receptor beta chains were read from a single sample in a study of blood T cell repertoires in COVID-19. Sequencing used immunoSEQ multiplex PCR; TCRdb keeps in-frame clones, though not all of them. The data show about 150,000 clones, with approximately 90% seen just once and 2.5% to 3% held by the top ten. Sequencing was performed on peripheral blood. Source of these receptors: a man in his 60s with active or convalescent COVID-19. CDR3s include the opening cysteine and the closing phenylalanine or tryptophan. A D gene is named only where the DNA matches it firmly. Clone size is stated in some rows and not others, as once, few, many or a class when expanded.

NA	TRBV4-3	NA	TRBJ1-3	CASAGDPGNTIYF	TGCGCCAGCGCCGGGGATCCTGGAAACACCATATATTTT
NA	TRBV28	NA	TRBJ1-2	CASSALYGYTF	TGTGCCAGCAGCGCACTGTATGGCTACACCTTC
NA	TRBV6-2/TRBV6-3	NA	TRBJ1-2	CASSSPTPGLRYGYTF	TGTGCCAGCAGTTCCCCAACCCCGGGTCTCCGCTATGGCTACACCTTC
NA	TRBV19	TRBD1	TRBJ1-1	CASGTGGEGTEAFF	TGTGCCAGCGGGACAGGGGGCGAGGGGACTGAAGCTTTCTTT
NA	TRBV19	TRBD1	TRBJ2-6	CASSMSGQGARGANVLTF	TGTGCCAGTAGTATGAGCGGACAGGGGGCGAGGGGGGCCAACGTCCTGACTTTC
once	TRBV5-1	TRBD1	TRBJ2-4	CARGDRGTAKNIQYF	TGCGCCAGAGGGGACAGGGGAACTGCCAAAAACATTCAGTACTTC
NA	TRBV13	NA	TRBJ1-1	CASSLESGSGNTEAFF	TGTGCCAGCAGCTTAGAAAGCGGGTCGGGGAACACTGAAGCTTTCTTT
NA	TRBV5-1	NA	TRBJ2-7	CASSFTRQTYEQYF	TGCGCCAGCAGCTTTACCCGCCAGACCTACGAGCAGTACTTC
NA	TRBV28	TRBD1	TRBJ1-1	CASSSRRGQGPFNTEAFF	TGTGCCAGCAGTTCCAGGAGGGGACAGGGACCATTTAACACTGAAGCTTTCTTT
NA	TRBV27	TRBD1	TRBJ1-6	CASSLAARGYNSPLHF	TGTGCCAGCAGTTTAGCGGCCAGGGGGTATAATTCACCCCTCCACTTT
NA	TRBV5-1	TRBD2	TRBJ2-2	CASSLLAGDPTGELFF	TGCGCCAGCAGCCTGTTAGCGGGGGATCCGACCGGGGAGCTGTTTTTT
once	TRBV28	TRBD2	TRBJ2-7	CASSPSSGGYEQYF	TGTGCCAGCAGTCCCTCTAGCGGGGGATACGAGCAGTACTTC
NA	TRBV7-9	NA	TRBJ1-1	CASRSDRKAIEAFF	TGTGCCAGCAGATCGGACAGAAAGGCAATTGAAGCTTTCTTT
NA	TRBV10-3	NA	TRBJ1-4	CAISESQGGVDEKLFF	TGTGCCATCAGTGAGTCACAGGGAGGGGTGGATGAAAAACTGTTTTTT
NA	TRBV12-5	TRBD1	TRBJ1-5	CASGSGQGDQPQHF	TGTGCTAGTGGTTCCGGACAGGGAGATCAGCCCCAGCATTTT
NA	TRBV28	TRBD1	TRBJ2-7	CASSSPNRQGADEQYF	TGTGCCAGCAGTTCCCCCAACCGACAGGGGGCGGACGAGCAGTACTTC
NA	TRBV9	NA	TRBJ1-3	CASSVGGMLMGTIYF	TGTGCCAGCAGCGTAGGCGGCATGCTTATGGGCACCATATATTTT
NA	TRBV25-1	NA	TRBJ1-6	CASSVKGAGNNSPLHF	TGTGCCAGCAGTGTTAAAGGGGCAGGGAATAATTCACCCCTCCACTTT
NA	TRBV28	NA	TRBJ1-5	CASSPRSFQPQHF	TGTGCCAGCAGTCCTCGGAGTTTTCAGCCCCAGCATTTT
once	TRBV9	NA	TRBJ1-6	CASSVRGGNYNSPLHF	TGTGCCAGCAGCGTAAGAGGGGGAAACTATAATTCACCCCTCCACTTT
NA	TRBV7-9	NA	TRBJ1-1	CASSSGTINTEAFF	TGTGCCAGCAGCTCCGGGACAATTAACACTGAAGCTTTCTTT
NA	TRBV24-1	NA	TRBJ2-5	CATSDDGGRVETQYF	TGTGCCACCAGTGATGACGGGGGACGCGTCGAGACCCAGTACTTC
NA	TRBV2	NA	TRBJ2-1	CASSERKSAQVNEQFF	TGTGCCAGCAGTGAAAGAAAGTCCGCACAGGTCAATGAGCAGTTCTTC
few	TRBV28	TRBD2	TRBJ2-5	CASSLASSGGAETQYF	TGTGCCAGCAGTTTGGCGTCTAGCGGGGGGGCAGAGACCCAGTACTTC